The 11 T cell receptor beta chains in this list originate from one sample, sequenced in a study of T-cell reconstitution after alpha-beta-depleted transplantation in children. Researchers prepared the TCRbeta library using unique molecular identifiers, the study reports. From the PCR reads, TCRdb called clonotypes with MiXCR, one entry per CDR3 protein. The sample yields around 450,000 distinct CDR3 sequences, about 40% seen once. Here the sequenced sample was PBMCs, taken before TCRalphabeta/CD19-depleted stem cell transplant. These receptors were taken from a girl aged 2 to 10 with aplastic anemia, due to receive a stem cell transplant.

The rearrangement joins TRBV30 to TRBJ1-5; D not certain. CDR3 length: 13 amino acids. Germline V lookup: CDR1 GTSNPN, CDR2 SVGIG (reference sequence). Deletions cut 1 base from V and 7 bases from J, with 11 bases between. The CDR3 is CAWSGKGTQPQHF. The CDR3 DNA follows: TGTGCCTGGAGTGGGAAAGGAACGCAGCCCCAGCATTTT.

The chain carries TRBV2 and TRBJ2-2; D might be TRBD2 (6 bases). The CDR3 totals 16 residues. Germline values: CDR1 SNHLY, CDR2 FYNNEI. V dropped 2 bases and J dropped 4 bases, with 14 bases sitting between them. The CDR3 is CASSEHQARGTGELFF. The CDR3 DNA sequence: TGTGCCAGCAGTGAACATCAGGCGCGGGGCACCGGGGAGCTGTTTTTT.

The J gene is TRBJ2-7, the V gene TRBV4-1; D perhaps matches TRBD2 (5 bases). The CDR3 covers 15 residues. The germline V and J ends were trimmed by 4 bases and 2 bases, with 15 bases remaining between them. Germline CDR1 and CDR2: MGHRA and YSYEKL. CDR3 DNA sequence: TGCGCCAGCAGCCCCGAAGCGGCAACGACCTACGAGCAGTACTTC. As protein: CASSPEAATTYEQYF.

This clonotype was counted only a few times. As DNA, the CDR3 is TGTGCCACCCAAGGGATTGGCAGATCCTCTGGAAACACCATATATTTT. It encodes CATQGIGRSSGNTIYF. The genes are TRBV10-3 and TRBJ1-3; D gene ambiguous. Trimming removed 10 bases from V and 0 bases from J, with 19 bases in between. Germline values: CDR1 ENHRY, CDR2 SYGVKD. The CDR3 consists of 16 residues.

This chain uses TRBV14 with TRBJ1-1, with D unresolved. Germline V gene lookup returns CDR1 SGHDN and CDR2 FVKESK. V lost 0 bases, J lost 1 base, and 9 bases lay in between. This CDR3 spans 15 amino acids. CDR3 region: CASSQDLDTNTEAFF. The CDR3 DNA reads TGTGCCAGCAGCCAAGATCTCGACACGAACACTGAAGCTTTCTTT.

The chain employs TRBV14 and TRBJ2-7; possibly TRBD1 for D (6 bases). The CDR3 loop spans 12 amino acids. CDR1 and CDR2 from the germline V gene are SGHDN and FVKESK. Trimming stripped 4 bases from V and 9 bases from J, with 13 bases between. The CDR3 protein is CASSLLYRVQYF. CDR3 in DNA: TGTGCCAGCAGCCTTTTATACAGGGTGCAGTACTTC.

A word on this clonotype: This clone may be a read error of a much larger clone one base away. The V call is TRBV3-1, the J call TRBJ2-1; D remains unclear. Germline lookup yields CDR1 LGHDT and CDR2 YNNKEL (reference sequence). The CDR3 length is 15 residues. CDR3: CATSQDSLSLSEQFF. CDR3 DNA sequence: TGTGCCACCAGCCAAGATAGTTTATCGCTCAGTGAGCAGTTCTTC.

This clonotype was counted at least ten times. The genes are TRBV9 and TRBJ2-2; D uncertain. The CDR3 sequence is 12 residues long. Trimming removed 0 bases at V and 7 bases at J, with 4 bases between. Germline CDR1 is SGDLS and CDR2 is YYNGEE. The chain's CDR3 is CASSVVGGELFF. CDR3 DNA sequence: TGTGCCAGCAGCGTAGTGGGCGGGGAGCTGTTTTTT.

The chain couples TRBV7-2 to TRBJ2-5; possible D gene TRBD2, 5 bases. The germline gives CDR1 SGHTA, CDR2 FQGNSA. The V gene lost 0 bases and the J gene lost 5 bases, with 10 bases spanning the gap. The CDR3 is made up of 14 amino acids. The chain's CDR3 is CASSLATRAETQYF. DNA for the CDR3: TGTGCCAGCAGCTTAGCTACTAGGGCGGAGACCCAGTACTTC.

This clonotype was counted between two and nine times. V gene TRBV20-1 combines with J gene TRBJ2-7, with 12 bases lining up with TRBD2. CDR1 and CDR2 from the germline V gene are DFQATT and SNEGSKA (reference sequence). This CDR3 has 19 amino acids. V trimming: 0 bases; J trimming: 3 bases; junction bases outside the gene matches: 15. The CDR3 protein is CSARDPTSGRFRTDYEQYF. CDR3 DNA sequence: TGCAGTGCTAGAGATCCGACTAGCGGGAGATTCCGGACGGACTACGAGCAGTACTTC.

The chain carries TRBV15 and TRBJ2-7; 10 nucleotides match TRBD1. Germline trimming cut 5 bases from V and 6 bases from J; bases unmatched to any gene: 4. In germline, CDR1 is LNHNV, CDR2 YYDKDF (reference sequence). There are 13 residues in the CDR3. CDR3 in DNA: TGTGCCACCAGCCGGGACAGGGGACGCGAGCAGTACTTC. Its translation is CATSRDRGREQYF.